This T cell receptor (beta chain) was captured in a study of tumor and adjacent non-tumor tissue in lung cancer. About the research overall: Stage I to III disease affected about ten men and 5 women aged roughly 30 to 76.

The template was RNA from unsorted bulk tissue. A modified ARM-PCR protocol with three rounds of nested PCR amplified TCRbeta. TCRdb analysed the multiplex PCR reads with MiXCR anew, one entry per CDR3 protein. Here the sample spans under 140,000 distinct CDR3 sequences, over 75% being singletons. A remark on this clonotype: Compared with germline, one end of the junction differs, possibly owing to a read error.

This sequence originates from a man aged 65 to 85 with non-small cell lung cancer. Sequencing was carried out using lung tumor tissue.

The CDR3 reads CTSSQYTGANTGGLFF. The CDR3 region has the DNA TGCACCAGCAGCCAGTACACGGGTGCGAACACCGGGGGGCTGTTTTTT. V usage is TRBV4-3 and J usage is TRBJ2-2; possibly TRBD2 for D (6 bases). CDR3 length equals 16 residues. Germline V gene lookup returns CDR1 LGHNA and CDR2 YSLEER.